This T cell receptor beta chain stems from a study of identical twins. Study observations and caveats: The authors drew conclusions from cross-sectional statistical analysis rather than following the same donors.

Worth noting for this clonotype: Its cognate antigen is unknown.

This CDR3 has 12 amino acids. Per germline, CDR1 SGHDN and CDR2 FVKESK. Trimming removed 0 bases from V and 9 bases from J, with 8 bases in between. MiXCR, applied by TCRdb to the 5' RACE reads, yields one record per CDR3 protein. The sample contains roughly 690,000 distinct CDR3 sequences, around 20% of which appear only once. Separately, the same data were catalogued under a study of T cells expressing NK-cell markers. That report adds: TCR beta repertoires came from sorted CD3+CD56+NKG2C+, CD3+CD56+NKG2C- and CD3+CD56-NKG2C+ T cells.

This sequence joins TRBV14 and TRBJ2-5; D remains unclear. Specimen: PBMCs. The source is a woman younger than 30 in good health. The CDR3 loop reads CASSQDLESQYF. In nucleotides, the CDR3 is TGTGCCAGCAGCCAAGATTTGGAGTCCCAGTACTTC.